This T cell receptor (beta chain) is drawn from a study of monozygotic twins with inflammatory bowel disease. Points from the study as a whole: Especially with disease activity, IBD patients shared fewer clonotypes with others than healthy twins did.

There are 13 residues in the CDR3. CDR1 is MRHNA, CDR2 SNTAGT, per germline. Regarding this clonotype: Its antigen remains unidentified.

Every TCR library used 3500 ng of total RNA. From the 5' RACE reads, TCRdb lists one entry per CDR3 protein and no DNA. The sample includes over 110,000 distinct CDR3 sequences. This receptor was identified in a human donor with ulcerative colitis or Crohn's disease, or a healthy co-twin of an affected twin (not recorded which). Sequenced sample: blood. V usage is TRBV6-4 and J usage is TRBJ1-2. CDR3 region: CASSRRGLRGYTF.